What follows is one T cell receptor (beta chain) and its context. TCRdb's table, derived via immunoSEQ multiplex PCR, lists solely in-frame clones and lacks some. The sample contains about 410,000 clones, about 89% of which appear only once. The data belong to a study of Ad26.COV2.S vaccination and SARS-CoV-2 variants. Treatment indicated: around 19 received Ad26.COV2.S at low or high dose, single or two shots; about 5 received placebo; per-sample allocation not given. Collection of samples fell on day 63 after the first vaccine or placebo injection. Donor was an adult aged 18-55 years in Boston. Immunization relied on an Ad26 vector, which expressed Wuhan-strain SARS-CoV-2 spike. The TCR originated in a person between 18 and 60 years old who received the Ad26.COV2.S COVID-19 vaccine or a placebo. Material: peripheral blood, obtained in a trial of Ad26.COV2.S vaccine versus placebo.

CDR3 sequence: CASIARTGEEKLFF. The CDR3 region has the DNA TGTGCCAGCATTGCAAGGACAGGGGAGGAAAAACTGTTTTTT. This chain joins TRBV28 and TRBJ1-4; TRBD1 matches 9 bases. This CDR3 comprises 14 residues. V lost 7 bases, J lost 8 bases, and 8 bases stayed unmatched. The V gene's germline CDR1 is MDHEN and CDR2 SYDVKM.